Below are 20 T cell receptor beta chains sequenced from a single sample in a study of CD8 T cells in ankylosing spondylitis. TCRdb re-called the 5' RACE reads with MiXCR, one entry per CDR3 protein. Of approximately 350,000 distinct CDR3 sequences detected, approximately 20% appear once; the ten largest clones hold 10% to 15%. Sequencing was performed on blood, either unsorted or a sorted T cell fraction (not recorded which). These receptor sequences come from a male donor with ankylosing spondylitis or in good health (not recorded which).

This clonotype was observed a few times. The chain uses TRBV12-3 or TRBV12-4 and TRBJ2-2; TRBD2 might be the D (5 bases). This CDR3 has 16 amino acids. The V gene lost 6 bases and the J gene lost 0 bases, with 14 bases spanning the gap. CDR3 amino acids: CASSPGLGANTGELFF. Written as DNA, the CDR3 is TGTGCCAGCAGCCCGGGCCTCGGGGCGAACACCGGGGAGCTGTTTTTT.

The genes are TRBV10-3 and TRBJ2-1; 9 bases are a match to TRBD1. The V gene end was trimmed by 6 bases and the J gene end by 6 bases; junction bases not matched to a gene: 6. This CDR3 is built from 14 residues. Germline V CDR1 and CDR2: ENHRY, SYGVKD. The CDR3 is CAIRTGTGFNEQFF. For the CDR3, the DNA is TGTGCCATCAGAACCGGGACAGGGTTCAATGAGCAGTTCTTC.

The genes are TRBV30 and TRBJ2-1; D is perhaps TRBD1 (6 bases). Per the germline V gene, CDR1 is GTSNPN and CDR2 is SVGIG (reference sequence). CDR3 size: 14 residues. Trimming removed 1 base from V and 5 bases from J, with 12 bases in between. CDR3 sequence (DNA): TGTGCCTGGAGTGGGGGCAGGGGAGACAATGAGCAGTTCTTC. Protein product: CAWSGGRGDNEQFF.

This clonotype was recorded a few times. The V gene is TRBV6-4, the J gene TRBJ2-2; D possibly corresponds to TRBD1 (6 bases). The CDR3 loop spans 14 amino acids. The V gene lost 6 bases and the J gene lost 3 bases, with 11 bases spanning the gap. The germline CDR1 and CDR2 sequences are MRHNA and SNTAGT. Here the CDR3 reads CASRQGLDTGELFF. CDR3 nucleotides: TGTGCCAGCAGACAGGGCCTGGACACCGGGGAGCTGTTTTTT.

This clonotype was seen a handful of times. V gene TRBV20-1 combines with J gene TRBJ2-7; 10 nucleotides agree with TRBD1. The CDR3 is 15 amino acids. Germline CDR1 is DFQATT and CDR2 is SNEGSKA (reference sequence). The V gene end was trimmed by 6 bases and the J gene end by 1 base; junction bases not matched to a gene: 9. The CDR3 spells CSAPGLGQGSYEQYF. The DNA of the CDR3 is TGCAGTGCCCCTGGGCTGGGACAGGGGTCCTACGAGCAGTACTTC.

CDR3 in DNA: TGTGCCAGCAGCACTAGGACAGGGGAGGACACCGGGGAGCTGTTTTTT. Its translation is CASSTRTGEDTGELFF. The V gene is TRBV13, the J gene TRBJ2-2; 9 bases are shared with TRBD1. This CDR3 has 16 residues. The trim removed 5 bases at V and 3 bases at J, leaving 7 bases unmatched. CDR1 and CDR2 from the germline V gene are PRHDT and FYEKMQ (reference sequence).

The rearrangement uses TRBV15 and TRBJ2-2; 8 bases align to TRBD2. The CDR3 is 15 amino acids. V gave up 4 bases and J gave up 4 bases; unmatched junction bases: 5. Germline V gene data show CDR1 as LNHNV and CDR2 as YYDKDF (reference sequence). CDR3: CATSKPTSGTGELFF. CDR3 bases: TGTGCCACCAGCAAGCCTACTAGCGGCACCGGGGAGCTGTTTTTT.

The chain carries TRBV5-1 and TRBJ2-2, with D possibly being TRBD1 (6 bases). Germline CDR1 is SGHRS and CDR2 is YFSETQ. The CDR3 has 13 residues. V was clipped by 7 bases and J by 7 bases, with 14 bases between them. The DNA for the CDR3 is TGCGCCAGCCGCCCACAGGGTATCGGGGAGCTGTTTTTT. Translating gives CASRPQGIGELFF.

The chain uses TRBV6-6 and TRBJ2-1; perhaps TRBD2 as D (6 bases). V was shortened by 6 bases and J by 12 bases, with 18 bases between the two germline ends. CDR1 MNHNY and CDR2 SVGAGI come from the germline V gene (reference sequence). There are 13 residues in the CDR3. CDR3 coding DNA: TGTGCCAGCAGGTCGGGACTGGTGTTTCTGCAGTTCTTC. It is translated as CASRSGLVFLQFF.

The rearrangement joins TRBV7-9 to TRBJ2-1, with 8 nucleotides matching TRBD1. This CDR3 has 14 amino acids. CDR1 and CDR2 (germline): SEHNR, FQNEAQ (reference sequence). Germline trimming cut 3 bases from V and 8 bases from J; bases unmatched to any gene: 6. For the CDR3, the DNA is TGTGCCAGCAGCTTCCGGGACAGGTTACATGAGCAGTTCTTC. Protein product: CASSFRDRLHEQFF.

This clonotype was seen more than once but under ten times. J is TRBJ2-1 and V is TRBV5-5; TRBD1 matches at 8 bases. Germline loops: CDR1 SGHKS, CDR2 YYEKEE (reference sequence). The CDR3 sequence is 15 residues long. The V and J ends lost 4 bases and 5 bases, in that order; junction bases with no gene match: 8. The CDR3 bases are TGTGCCAGCAGCATAGGGACAGGTTCCCACAATGAGCAGTTCTTC. Amino acids: CASSIGTGSHNEQFF.

This clonotype appeared a few times. J is TRBJ2-7 and V is TRBV27, with D tentatively TRBD1 or TRBD2 (6 bases each). The CDR3 totals 16 residues. V dropped 0 bases and J dropped 5 bases, with 17 bases sitting between them. The germline CDR1 and CDR2 sequences are MNHEY and SMNVEV (reference sequence). The CDR3 here is CASSLSGGRVTHEQYF. CDR3 nucleotide sequence: TGTGCCAGCAGTTTATCGGGGGGCCGGGTGACCCACGAGCAGTACTTC.

This clonotype has just one count. Written as DNA, the CDR3 is TGCAGCGTTGACCTGGACAGCCAAGGGGACACTGAAGCTTTCTTT. Translating gives CSVDLDSQGDTEAFF. The V call is TRBV29-1, the J call TRBJ1-1, with D perhaps TRBD1 (6 bases). Germline values: CDR1 SQVTM, CDR2 ANQGSEA. The CDR3 has 15 residues. V shed 3 bases and J shed 3 bases, with 17 bases lying between them.

The CDR3: CASSQDRGGWYEQYF. In nucleotides, the CDR3 is TGCGCCAGCAGCCAAGATAGGGGGGGGTGGTACGAGCAGTACTTC. The V gene is TRBV4-1, the J gene TRBJ2-7, with D perhaps matching TRBD2 (7 bases). The CDR3 sequence is 15 residues long. Germline lookup yields CDR1 MGHRA and CDR2 YSYEKL. Trimming removed 0 bases from V and 4 bases from J, with 13 bases in between.

The sample holds many counts of this clonotype. V and J are TRBV12-3 or TRBV12-4 and TRBJ2-3; D gene unclear. The length of the CDR3 is 14 residues. V was pared by 0 bases and J by 3 bases, with 7 bases between. CDR3 in DNA: TGTGCCAGCAGTTTAGCGATTCGGACAGATACGCAGTATTTT. Translating it yields CASSLAIRTDTQYF.

The chain uses TRBV3-1 and TRBJ2-1, with TRBD2 matching over 15 bases. Trimming cost V 8 bases and J 6 bases; bases outside gene matches: 5. Germline CDR1 is LGHDT and CDR2 is YNNKEL (reference sequence). This CDR3 is built from 15 residues. DNA for the CDR3: TGTGCCAGCGACGGGACTAGCGGGGGGCTCAATGAGCAGTTCTTC. The encoded protein is CASDGTSGGLNEQFF.

V usage is TRBV2 and J usage is TRBJ1-5; maybe TRBD1 (6 bases). V was shortened by 4 bases and J by 7 bases, with 11 bases between the two germline ends. The germline V gene encodes CDR1 SNHLY and CDR2 FYNNEI. There are 13 residues in the CDR3. CDR3 in amino acids: CASSAGVRQPQHF. The CDR3 coding sequence is TGTGCCAGCAGTGCAGGGGTTCGGCAGCCCCAGCATTTT.

This clonotype was seen at least ten times. The chain uses TRBV15 and TRBJ1-6; no clear D gene. The CDR3 is 14 amino acids. CDR1 is LNHNV and CDR2 is YYDKDF in the germline V gene (reference sequence). V gave up 9 bases and J gave up 7 bases, with 16 bases separating them. The CDR3, as DNA: TGTGCCACTGGACGAGACGGACCGAATTCACCCCTCCACTTT. This codes for CATGRDGPNSPLHF. Full variable domain (rest looked up from reference TRBV15 and TRBJ1-6): DAMVIQNPRYQVTQFGKPVTLSCSQTLNHNVMYWYQQKSSQAPKLLFHYYDKDFNNEADTPDNFQSRRPNTSFCFLDIRSPGLGDTAMYLCATGRDGPNSPLHFGNGTRLTVT.

V gene TRBV7-6 combines with J gene TRBJ2-1; D is unclear. The CDR3 sequence is 15 residues long. The V gene's germline CDR1 is SGHVS and CDR2 FNYEAQ. V was pared by 5 bases and J by 2 bases, with 13 bases between. The CDR3 spells CASSAPGSPYNEQFF. CDR3 nucleotide sequence: TGTGCCAGCAGCGCCCCAGGTTCCCCCTACAATGAGCAGTTCTTC.

This clonotype was seen more than once but under ten times. The chain links TRBV4-1 to TRBJ2-3; D is uncertain. Germline V lookup: CDR1 MGHRA, CDR2 YSYEKL. There are 15 residues in the CDR3. V was shortened by 0 bases and J by 2 bases, with 9 bases between the two germline ends. For the CDR3, the DNA is TGCGCCAGCAGCCAAGAGAGGCGAGTCACAGATACGCAGTATTTT. Translating it yields CASSQERRVTDTQYF.